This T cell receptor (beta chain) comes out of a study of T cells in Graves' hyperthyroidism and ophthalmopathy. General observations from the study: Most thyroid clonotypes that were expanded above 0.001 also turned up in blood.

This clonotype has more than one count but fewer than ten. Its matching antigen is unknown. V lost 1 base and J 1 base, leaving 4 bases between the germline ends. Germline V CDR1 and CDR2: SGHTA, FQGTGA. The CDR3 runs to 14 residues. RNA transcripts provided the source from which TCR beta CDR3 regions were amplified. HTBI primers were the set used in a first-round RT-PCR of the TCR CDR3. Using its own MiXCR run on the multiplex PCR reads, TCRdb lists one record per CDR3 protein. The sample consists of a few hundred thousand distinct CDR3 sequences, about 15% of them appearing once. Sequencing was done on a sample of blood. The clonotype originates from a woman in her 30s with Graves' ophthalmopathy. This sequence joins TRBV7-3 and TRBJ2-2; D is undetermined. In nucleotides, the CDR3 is TGTGCCAGCAGCTTAATATTGAACACCGGGGAGCTGTTTTTT. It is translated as CASSLILNTGELFF.